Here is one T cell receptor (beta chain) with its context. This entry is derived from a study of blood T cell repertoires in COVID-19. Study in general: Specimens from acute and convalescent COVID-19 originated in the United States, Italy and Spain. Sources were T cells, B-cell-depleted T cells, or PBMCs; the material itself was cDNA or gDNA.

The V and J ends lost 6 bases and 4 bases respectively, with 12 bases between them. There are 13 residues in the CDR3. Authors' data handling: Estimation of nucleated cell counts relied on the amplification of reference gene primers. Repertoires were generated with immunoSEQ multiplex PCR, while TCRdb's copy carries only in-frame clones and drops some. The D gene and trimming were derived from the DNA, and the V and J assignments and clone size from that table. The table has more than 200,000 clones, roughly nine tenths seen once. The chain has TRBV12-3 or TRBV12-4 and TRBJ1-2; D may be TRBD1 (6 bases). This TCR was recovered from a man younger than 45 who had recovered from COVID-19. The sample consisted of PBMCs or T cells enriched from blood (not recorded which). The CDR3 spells CASSSQTGYGYTF. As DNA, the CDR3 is TGTGCCAGCAGCTCCCAGACAGGCTATGGCTACACCTTC.